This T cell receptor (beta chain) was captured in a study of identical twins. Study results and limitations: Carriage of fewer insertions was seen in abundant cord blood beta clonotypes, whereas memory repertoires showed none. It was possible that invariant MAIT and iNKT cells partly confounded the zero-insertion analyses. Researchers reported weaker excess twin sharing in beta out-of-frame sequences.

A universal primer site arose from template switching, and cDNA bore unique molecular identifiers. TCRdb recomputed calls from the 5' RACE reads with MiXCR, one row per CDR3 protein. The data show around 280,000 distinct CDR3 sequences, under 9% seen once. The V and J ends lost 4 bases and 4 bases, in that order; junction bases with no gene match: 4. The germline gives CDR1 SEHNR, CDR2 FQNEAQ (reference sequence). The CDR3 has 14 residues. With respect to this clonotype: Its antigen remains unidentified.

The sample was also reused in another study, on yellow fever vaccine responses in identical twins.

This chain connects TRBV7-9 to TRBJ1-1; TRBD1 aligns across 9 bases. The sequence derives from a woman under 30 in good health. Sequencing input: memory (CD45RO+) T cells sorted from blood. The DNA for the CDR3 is TGTGCCAGCAGCTACGGACAGGGGAGCACTGAAGCTTTCTTT. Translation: CASSYGQGSTEAFF.